The entry below describes one T cell receptor beta chain. These data are taken from a study of beta chain features in type 1 diabetes. The CDR3 length is 15 residues. Germline loops: CDR1 SGHTA, CDR2 FQGNSA. Trimming left V 2 bases short and J 0 bases short, with 11 bases between. Sequenced material consisted of expressed TCRB transcripts (all of the isolated RNA was reverse transcribed). The table came from immunoSEQ multiplex PCR; TCRdb's copy has only in-frame clones and leaves some out. The table includes around 350,000 clones, around 12% detected once. Via the markers CD45RO/CCR7/CD25/CD127/CD95/CD27, stem cell-like memory, regulatory, central memory and naive CD4+ cells were sorted. Purity above 95% was achieved in all sorted populations.

The chain recombines TRBV7-2 with TRBJ2-7, with D possibly TRBD2 on 6 matching bases. The clonotype was recovered from a young man in good health. Sample: naive CD4+ T cells from blood. This CDR3 reads CASSLLREISYEQYF. CDR3 in DNA: TGTGCCAGCAGCTTACTTCGGGAGATCTCCTACGAGCAGTACTTC.